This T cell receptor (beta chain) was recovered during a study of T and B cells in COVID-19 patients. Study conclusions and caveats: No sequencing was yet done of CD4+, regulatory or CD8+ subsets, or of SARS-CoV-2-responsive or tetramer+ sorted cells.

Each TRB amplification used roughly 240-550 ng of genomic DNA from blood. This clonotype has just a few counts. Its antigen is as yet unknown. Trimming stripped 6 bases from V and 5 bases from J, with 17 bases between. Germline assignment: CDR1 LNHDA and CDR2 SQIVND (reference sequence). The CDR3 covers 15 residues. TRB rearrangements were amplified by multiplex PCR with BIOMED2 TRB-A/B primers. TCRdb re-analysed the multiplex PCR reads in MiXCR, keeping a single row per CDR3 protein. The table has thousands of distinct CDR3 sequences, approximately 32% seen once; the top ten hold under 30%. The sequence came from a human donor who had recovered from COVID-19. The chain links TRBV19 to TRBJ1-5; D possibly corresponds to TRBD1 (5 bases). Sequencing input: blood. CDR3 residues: CASSDRWGDYQPQHF. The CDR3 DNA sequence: TGTGCCAGTAGCGATCGATGGGGGGATTATCAGCCCCAGCATTTT.